These T cell receptor beta chains were read from a single sample in a study of OX40 agonist ivuxolimab in advanced cancers. Data came from immunoSEQ multiplex PCR; TCRdb stores just in-frame clones and leaves some out. Of tens of thousands of clones listed, around 90% are singletons. The sequencing used CD4+ or CD8+ T cells sorted from blood, collected in a trial of the OX40 agonist ivuxolimab. Receptors were obtained from an adult with an advanced solid tumor such as melanoma, head and neck, liver or kidney cancer. Each CDR3 is given with its conserved first and last residue. D genes are given only for firm matches. Only part of the rows carry a size: once, few, many, or a class if the clone is expanded.

D gene: .
clone size: .
J gene: TRBJ1-2
V gene: TRBV6-5
CDR3 DNA: TGTGCCACCGGGAGGGGAAGCGTCTATGGCTACACCTTC
CDR3 protein: CATGRGSVYGYTF

D gene: TRBD2
clone size: few
J gene: TRBJ2-5
V gene: TRBV4-3
CDR3 DNA: TGCGCCAGCAGCCAAGATCTGGCTAGCGGGCCTCAAGAGACCCAGTACTTC
CDR3 protein: CASSQDLASGPQETQYF

D gene: .
clone size: .
J gene: TRBJ2-5
V gene: TRBV30
CDR3 DNA: TGTGCCTGGAGTGTAACGTACCAAGAGACCCAGTACTTC
CDR3 protein: CAWSVTYQETQYF

D gene: .
clone size: .
J gene: TRBJ1-4
V gene: TRBV4-3
CDR3 DNA: TGCGCCAGCAGCCAAGAGTACAGGCTATTGGAAAAACTGTTTTTT
CDR3 protein: CASSQEYRLLEKLFF

D gene: .
clone size: once
J gene: TRBJ2-5
V gene: TRBV5-4
CDR3 DNA: TGTGCCAGCAGCTTTGGACGGCCGGGGGAGACCCAGTACTTC
CDR3 protein: CASSFGRPGETQYF

D gene: .
clone size: .
J gene: TRBJ1-2
V gene: TRBV10-3
CDR3 DNA: TGTGCCATCAGTGCCGGGACTGGGGTGTATGGCTACACCTTC
CDR3 protein: CAISAGTGVYGYTF

D gene: TRBD2
clone size: .
J gene: TRBJ2-3
V gene: TRBV28
CDR3 DNA: TGTGCCAGCAGTTTACAGACCAGACTAGCGGGAGAGACAGATACGCAGTATTTT
CDR3 protein: CASSLQTRLAGETDTQYF

D gene: .
clone size: .
J gene: TRBJ1-4
V gene: TRBV19
CDR3 DNA: TGTGCCAGTAGGAGTATATTCGGGGGGTCTAATGAAAAACTGTTTTTT
CDR3 protein: CASRSIFGGSNEKLFF

D gene: .
clone size: .
J gene: TRBJ1-4
V gene: TRBV2
CDR3 DNA: TGTGCCAGCAGTGACTTCACTAATGAAAAACTGTTTTTT
CDR3 protein: CASSDFTNEKLFF

D gene: .
clone size: .
J gene: TRBJ2-5
V gene: TRBV5-1
CDR3 DNA: TGCGCCAGCAGCCTCCCTGACGGAGAGACCCAGTACTTC
CDR3 protein: CASSLPDGETQYF

D gene: TRBD1
clone size: .
J gene: TRBJ1-1
V gene: TRBV10-1
CDR3 DNA: TGCGCCAGCAGTGGGGACAGGTACACTGAAGCTTTCTTT
CDR3 protein: CASSGDRYTEAFF

D gene: TRBD1
clone size: .
J gene: TRBJ2-7
V gene: TRBV6-1
CDR3 DNA: TGTGCCAGCAGACCGGGACAGGGCTTCGAGCAGTACTTC
CDR3 protein: CASRPGQGFEQYF

D gene: .
clone size: .
J gene: TRBJ1-6
V gene: TRBV6-5
CDR3 DNA: TGTGCCAGCAGGCCCGACGGGGTTGATAATTCACCCCTCCACTTT
CDR3 protein: CASRPDGVDNSPLHF

D gene: .
clone size: .
J gene: TRBJ1-1
V gene: TRBV11-2
CDR3 DNA: TGTGCCAGCAGCTTAGATTGGCTGAACACTGAAGCTTTCTTT
CDR3 protein: CASSLDWLNTEAFF

D gene: .
clone size: .
J gene: TRBJ2-3
V gene: TRBV19
CDR3 DNA: TGTGCCAGTAGAGAGGGCCCCCCCACAGATACGCAGTATTTT
CDR3 protein: CASREGPPTDTQYF

D gene: TRBD2
clone size: .
J gene: TRBJ2-3
V gene: TRBV18
CDR3 DNA: TGTGCCAGCTCAAGACTAGCGGGAGGGCCGACAGATACGCAGTATTTT
CDR3 protein: CASSRLAGGPTDTQYF

D gene: TRBD1
clone size: .
J gene: TRBJ2-4
V gene: TRBV7-3
CDR3 DNA: TGTGCCAGCAGAGGTTGGTTGGACAGGGCCAAAAACATTCAGTACTTC
CDR3 protein: CASRGWLDRAKNIQYF

D gene: .
clone size: .
J gene: TRBJ1-1
V gene: TRBV7-9
CDR3 DNA: TGTGCCAGCAGCCCCGAAGGACGGGCCACTGAAGCTTTCTTT
CDR3 protein: CASSPEGRATEAFF

D gene: .
clone size: once
J gene: TRBJ2-3
V gene: TRBV28
CDR3 DNA: TGTGCCAGCCAGGGGTGGGATACGCAGTATTTT
CDR3 protein: CASQGWDTQYF

D gene: TRBD1
clone size: .
J gene: TRBJ1-4
V gene: TRBV30
CDR3 DNA: TGTGCCTGGAGTTTTCGGGACAGGGTTGGAAAACTGTTTTTT
CDR3 protein: CAWSFRDRVGKLFF

D gene: .
clone size: .
J gene: TRBJ2-5
V gene: TRBV6-5
CDR3 DNA: TGTGCCAGCACCCAGGGGCCCCTGGGTTCCGAGACCCAGTACTTC
CDR3 protein: CASTQGPLGSETQYF

D gene: TRBD2
clone size: .
J gene: TRBJ2-7
V gene: TRBV9
CDR3 DNA: TGTGCCAGCAGCGAGGGGACTAGCGGTACCTACGAGCAGTACTTC
CDR3 protein: CASSEGTSGTYEQYF

D gene: TRBD1
clone size: .
J gene: TRBJ2-7
V gene: TRBV4-2
CDR3 DNA: TGTGCCAGCAGCCAAGAGCAAGGACAGGGATTCATCGAGCAGTACTTC
CDR3 protein: CASSQEQGQGFIEQYF

D gene: .
clone size: .
J gene: TRBJ1-1
V gene: TRBV27
CDR3 DNA: TGTGCCAGCAGTTGGCCGGGGGACACTGAAGCTTTCTTT
CDR3 protein: CASSWPGDTEAFF

D gene: TRBD1
clone size: .
J gene: TRBJ2-1
V gene: TRBV30
CDR3 DNA: TGTGCCTGGACTTCGACAGGGTCGTGGGATCGTGAGCAGTTCTTC
CDR3 protein: CAWTSTGSWDREQFF

D gene: TRBD2
clone size: few
J gene: TRBJ2-1
V gene: TRBV30
CDR3 DNA: TGTGCCTGGAGTGTAGAAACTAGCGGGAGGGCCTACAATGAGCAGTTCTTC
CDR3 protein: CAWSVETSGRAYNEQFF

D gene: TRBD1
clone size: .
J gene: TRBJ1-1
V gene: TRBV18
CDR3 DNA: TGTGCCAGCTCACCGAGGACAGGGGGAACTGAAGCTTTCTTT
CDR3 protein: CASSPRTGGTEAFF

D gene: TRBD2
clone size: .
J gene: TRBJ2-1
V gene: TRBV7-8
CDR3 DNA: TGTGCCAGCAGCTTAGGTACAGCGGGAGGTAATGAGCAGTTCTTC
CDR3 protein: CASSLGTAGGNEQFF

D gene: TRBD1
clone size: .
J gene: TRBJ1-6
V gene: TRBV10-3
CDR3 DNA: TGTGCCATCAGTGAACAGGGGTTTAATTCACCCCTCCACTTT
CDR3 protein: CAISEQGFNSPLHF

D gene: TRBD1
clone size: .
J gene: TRBJ2-7
V gene: TRBV11-2
CDR3 DNA: TGTGCCAGCAGCGAAAGCCCGAGACAGGGTGTCTCCTACGAGCAGTACTTC
CDR3 protein: CASSESPRQGVSYEQYF

D gene: .
clone size: once
J gene: TRBJ2-7
V gene: TRBV2
CDR3 DNA: TGTGCCAGCAGTCCTCCGGGTGCCCTAGCCTACGAGCAGTACTTC
CDR3 protein: CASSPPGALAYEQYF

D gene: TRBD1
clone size: .
J gene: TRBJ2-3
V gene: TRBV6-5
CDR3 DNA: TGTGCCACCCACCGACAGGGCAGCACAGATACGCAGTATTTT
CDR3 protein: CATHRQGSTDTQYF

D gene: .
clone size: .
J gene: TRBJ1-5
V gene: TRBV28
CDR3 DNA: TGTGCCAGCTTCCCGGCGGGGCGCTCCGTCCAGCCCCAGCATTTT
CDR3 protein: CASFPAGRSVQPQHF

D gene: TRBD1
clone size: few
J gene: TRBJ1-4
V gene: TRBV10-2
CDR3 DNA: TGCGCCAGCAGGGAGGGACAGGAAGGAGCAAAACTGTTTTTT
CDR3 protein: CASREGQEGAKLFF

D gene: TRBD1
clone size: .
J gene: TRBJ2-5
V gene: TRBV7-2
CDR3 DNA: TGTGCCAGCAGCACGGGACAGGCAAAGGACCAGTACTTC
CDR3 protein: CASSTGQAKDQYF

D gene: .
clone size: .
J gene: TRBJ1-1
V gene: TRBV4-2
CDR3 DNA: TGTGCCAGCCGTGGACAGCCGAACACTGAAGCTTTCTTT
CDR3 protein: CASRGQPNTEAFF

D gene: TRBD1
clone size: .
J gene: TRBJ2-2
V gene: TRBV5-4
CDR3 DNA: TGTGCCAGCAGGAGGGGACAGCAGAACACCGGGGAGCTGTTTTTT
CDR3 protein: CASRRGQQNTGELFF

D gene: TRBD2
clone size: .
J gene: TRBJ2-3
V gene: TRBV11-2
CDR3 DNA: TGTGCCAGCAGGAAAAACGCGGGGGGCACAGATACGCAGTATTTT
CDR3 protein: CASRKNAGGTDTQYF

D gene: .
clone size: .
J gene: TRBJ2-6
V gene: TRBV7-6
CDR3 DNA: TGTGCCAGCAGCCTATGGGGGCCCATCAGCTCTGGGGCCAACGTCCTGACTTTC
CDR3 protein: CASSLWGPISSGANVLTF

D gene: .
clone size: once
J gene: TRBJ2-6
V gene: TRBV7-7
CDR3 DNA: TGTGCTGCGGCGGTCTCTGGGGCCAACGTCCTGACTTTC
CDR3 protein: CAAAVSGANVLTF

D gene: .
clone size: .
J gene: TRBJ1-2
V gene: TRBV11-2
CDR3 DNA: TGTGCCAGCAGCTTAGGACCAGTCCTCGAGCTCTATGGCTACACCTTC
CDR3 protein: CASSLGPVLELYGYTF

D gene: TRBD2
clone size: .
J gene: TRBJ2-7
V gene: TRBV11-3
CDR3 DNA: TGTGCCAGCAGCTTACCCCTAGCGGGAGGTTCCGAGCAGTACTTC
CDR3 protein: CASSLPLAGGSEQYF

D gene: TRBD2
clone size: .
J gene: TRBJ2-1
V gene: TRBV4-1
CDR3 DNA: TGCGCCAGCAGCCAAAACGACGGGAGGCCAACTTACAATGAGCAGTTCTTC
CDR3 protein: CASSQNDGRPTYNEQFF

D gene: .
clone size: .
J gene: TRBJ2-7
V gene: TRBV5-1
CDR3 DNA: TGCGCCAGCAGCTTGGTAGCACAGGGCTACGAGCAGTACTTC
CDR3 protein: CASSLVAQGYEQYF

D gene: .
clone size: .
J gene: TRBJ2-2
V gene: TRBV5-1
CDR3 DNA: TGCGCCAGCAGCCTGGGACTTCCACGACGGGAGCTGTTTTTT
CDR3 protein: CASSLGLPRRELFF

D gene: TRBD2
clone size: .
J gene: TRBJ2-3
V gene: TRBV29-1
CDR3 DNA: TGCACCGCTAGCGGGAGTTGGACAGATACGCAGTATTTT
CDR3 protein: CTASGSWTDTQYF

D gene: .
clone size: .
J gene: TRBJ2-1
V gene: TRBV18
CDR3 DNA: TGTGCCAGCTCACCACCGCTAGTAGCTGAGCAGTTCTTC
CDR3 protein: CASSPPLVAEQFF

D gene: TRBD2
clone size: .
J gene: TRBJ2-1
V gene: TRBV5-4
CDR3 DNA: TGTGCCAGCAGCTCCGGGACTAGCTCCCACAATGAGCAGTTCTTC
CDR3 protein: CASSSGTSSHNEQFF

D gene: .
clone size: .
J gene: TRBJ1-3
V gene: TRBV19
CDR3 DNA: TGTGCCAGTAGTACACAGGGCTCTGGAAACACCATATATTTT
CDR3 protein: CASSTQGSGNTIYF

D gene: .
clone size: .
J gene: TRBJ2-3
V gene: TRBV6-5
CDR3 DNA: TGTGCCAGCAGTTACTGGGCGCAACGAGGAGATACGCAGTATTTT
CDR3 protein: CASSYWAQRGDTQYF

D gene: TRBD1
clone size: .
J gene: TRBJ2-5
V gene: TRBV28
CDR3 DNA: TGTGCCAGCAGAACTACCGGGACAGGGGGCGGGGAGACCCAGTACTTC
CDR3 protein: CASRTTGTGGGETQYF

D gene: .
clone size: .
J gene: TRBJ1-1
V gene: TRBV7-8
CDR3 DNA: TGTGCCAGCAGCTTCCTTAGAGCGGGGCTGGGCACTGAAGCTTTCTTT
CDR3 protein: CASSFLRAGLGTEAFF

D gene: TRBD2
clone size: .
J gene: TRBJ2-1
V gene: TRBV5-1
CDR3 DNA: TGCGCCAGCACCTTTTCACTAGCGGGGGCCTACAATGAGCAGTTCTTC
CDR3 protein: CASTFSLAGAYNEQFF

D gene: TRBD2
clone size: .
J gene: TRBJ2-7
V gene: TRBV5-1
CDR3 DNA: TGCGCCAGCAGCTTGCGGCTAGCGGGTCCCTACGAGCAGTACTTC
CDR3 protein: CASSLRLAGPYEQYF

D gene: .
clone size: once
J gene: TRBJ2-7
V gene: TRBV30
CDR3 DNA: TGTGCCTGGGGCCTGACCGGACTCCTGACCCCCCAGTACTTC
CDR3 protein: CAWGLTGLLTPQYF

D gene: .
clone size: .
J gene: TRBJ2-3
V gene: TRBV18
CDR3 DNA: TGTGCCAGCTCCCCAATTTTGACTAGCACAGATACGCAGTATTTT
CDR3 protein: CASSPILTSTDTQYF